A single sample is the source of the 8 T cell receptor beta chains below, sequenced in a study of cytotoxic CD8 clonotypes in ibrutinib-treated CLL. The method was immunoSEQ multiplex PCR; TCRdb's version includes in-frame clones alone and lacks a portion of them. In the table there are some 130,000 clones, about three quarters of which are singletons. Sequenced material: PBMCs, taken after 24 months of ibrutinib treatment. These receptors originate from a human donor with chronic lymphocytic leukemia.

Points on this clone: The sample has other DNA sequences that encode this CDR3 too. V is TRBV7-2 and J is TRBJ2-5; no definite D call. This CDR3 spans 13 amino acids. The germline gives CDR1 SGHTA, CDR2 FQGNSA. V was clipped by 5 bases and J by 5 bases, with 12 bases between them. CDR3 amino acids: CASSPRTGETQYF. The CDR3 region has the DNA TGTGCCAGCAGCCCCCGGACGGGTGAGACCCAGTACTTC. The entire variable domain, with the rest obtained from reference TRBV7-2 and TRBJ2-5, is as follows: GAGVSQSPSNKVTEKGKDVELRCDPISGHTALYWYRQSLGQGLEFLIYFQGNSAPDKSGLPSDRFSAERTGGSVSTLTIQRTQQEDSAVYLCASSPRTGETQYFGPGTRLLVL.

This clone has only a few counts. The rearrangement uses TRBV7-3 and TRBJ2-1, with 11 bases fitting TRBD2. The CDR3 extends over 17 amino acids. Germline V lookup: CDR1 SGHTA, CDR2 FQGTGA. The junction had 10 bases not matched to a gene; V was cut back by 5 bases and J by 4 bases. Here the CDR3 DNA reads TGTGCCAGCAGCCTATATGGGACTAGCGGAAATTACAATGAGCAGTTCTTC. Translation: CASSLYGTSGNYNEQFF.

The rearrangement links TRBV7-2 to TRBJ2-2; no firm D call. Germline V gives CDR1 SGHTA, CDR2 FQGNSA. This CDR3 comprises 14 residues. Deletions cut 2 bases from V and 6 bases from J, with 10 bases between. The CDR3 nucleotides read TGTGCCAGCAGCTTACGGCCGGTCCCCGGGGAGCTGTTTTTT. It specifies CASSLRPVPGELFF.

The V call is TRBV11-1, the J call TRBJ2-3; D is possibly TRBD2 (6 bases). Germline CDR1 and CDR2: SGHAT and FQDESV (reference sequence). This CDR3 is built from 15 residues. With 5 bases removed from V and 11 bases from J, the gap between germline ends came to 23 bases. The CDR3 protein is CASSHRERASVGQYF. The DNA of the CDR3 is TGTGCCAGCAGCCACCGGGAGCGAGCCTCGGTGGGGCAGTATTTT.

The rearrangement uses TRBV5-1 and TRBJ2-2; a weak D match, TRBD2 (5 bases). Trimming took off 3 bases at V and 8 bases at J, with 20 bases between the two ends. The CDR3 contains 16 residues. Germline CDR1 is SGHRS and CDR2 is YFSETQ. This CDR3 is CASSYGTGIGGGELFF. CDR3 sequence (DNA): TGCGCCAGCAGCTACGGAACGGGAATTGGAGGTGGGGAGCTGTTTTTT.

In this sample, this clone turned up a few times. The gene calls are TRBV19 and TRBJ1-1; tentative D call: TRBD1 (6 bases). The V end lost 5 bases, the J end lost 6 bases, and 13 bases lay between the germline ends. The CDR3 covers 13 residues. Germline values: CDR1 LNHDA, CDR2 SQIVND (reference sequence). The CDR3 loop reads CASSAHRVPEAFF. CDR3 DNA: TGTGCCAGTAGTGCCCACAGGGTCCCTGAAGCTTTCTTT.

The chain joins TRBV7-9 to TRBJ2-7; D is ambiguous. This CDR3 region has 13 residues. The germline V gene encodes CDR1 SEHNR and CDR2 FQNEAQ (reference sequence). Trimming shortened V by 2 bases and J by 0 bases, and 5 bases separated the two germline ends. The CDR3: CASSLTDSYEQYF. The CDR3 coding sequence is TGTGCCAGCAGCTTAACAGACTCCTACGAGCAGTACTTC. Supplemented by reference TRBV7-9 and TRBJ2-7, the full variable domain reads DTGVSQNPRHKITKRGQNVTFRCDPISEHNRLYWYRQTLGQGPEFLTYFQNEAQLEKSRLLSDRFSAERPKGSFSTLEIQRTEQGDSAMYLCASSLTDSYEQYFGPGTRLTVT.

V is TRBV5-1 and J is TRBJ2-7, with TRBD1 matching over 8 bases. Germline values: CDR1 SGHRS, CDR2 YFSETQ. With V trimmed by 8 bases and J by 2 bases, 6 bases remained unmatched. This CDR3 contains 13 residues. The CDR3 region has the DNA TGCGCCAGTAGACAGGGGAGCACCTACGAGCAGTACTTC. Its protein is CASRQGSTYEQYF.